This T cell receptor (beta chain) was retrieved from a study of vaccination and CD4 T cells after COVID-19. Study details: Cells were stimulated with overlapping spike peptide pools from SARS-CoV-2, HCoV-NL63, HCoV-OC43 and HCoV-229E. The control cultures got either a CEFX pool, an HIV-1 Nef pool, or no peptide at all.

Oncomine TCR Beta short-read sequencing was applied to DNA from cultured CD4+ T cells. It was from cultured CD4+ T cells that genomic DNA was extracted. TCRdb fed the PCR reads into MiXCR, producing one record per CDR3 protein. The table shows approximately 17,000 distinct CDR3 sequences, with more than 50% occurring only once. Treatment in this sample: roughly ten-day PBMC culture with coronavirus spike peptide pools or control peptides (ViraFEST assay). V shed 2 bases and J shed 7 bases, with 7 bases lying between them. CDR3 length: 13 residues. CDR1 KGHDR and CDR2 SFDVKD come from the germline V gene. Notes on this clonotype: Its matching antigen is unknown.

The J gene is TRBJ1-4, the V gene TRBV24-1; D is uncertain. This sequence originates from a human donor who had recovered from COVID-19. This specimen was CD4+ T cells from blood, cultured in vitro, taken before SARS-CoV-2 vaccination. The CDR3 DNA sequence: TGTGCCACCAGTGATTGGGAAGGTGAAAAACTGTTTTTT. Translation: CATSDWEGEKLFF.